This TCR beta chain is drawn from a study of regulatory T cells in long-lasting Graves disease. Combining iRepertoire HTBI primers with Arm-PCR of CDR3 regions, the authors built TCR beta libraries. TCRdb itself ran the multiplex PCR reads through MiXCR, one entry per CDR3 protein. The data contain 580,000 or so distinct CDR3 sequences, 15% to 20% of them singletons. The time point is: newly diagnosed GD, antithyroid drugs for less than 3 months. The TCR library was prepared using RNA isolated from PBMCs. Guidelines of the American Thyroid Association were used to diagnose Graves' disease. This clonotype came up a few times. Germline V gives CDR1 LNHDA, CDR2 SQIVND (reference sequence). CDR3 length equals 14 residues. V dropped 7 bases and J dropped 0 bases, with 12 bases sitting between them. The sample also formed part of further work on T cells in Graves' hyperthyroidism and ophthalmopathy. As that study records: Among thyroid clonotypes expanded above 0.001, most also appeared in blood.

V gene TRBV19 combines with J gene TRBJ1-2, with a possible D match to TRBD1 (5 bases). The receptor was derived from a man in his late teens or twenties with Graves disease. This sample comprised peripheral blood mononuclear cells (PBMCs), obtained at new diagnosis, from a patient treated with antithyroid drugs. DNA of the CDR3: TGTGCCAGTACTCTTTGGGGGGCTAACTATGGCTACACCTTC. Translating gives CASTLWGANYGYTF.